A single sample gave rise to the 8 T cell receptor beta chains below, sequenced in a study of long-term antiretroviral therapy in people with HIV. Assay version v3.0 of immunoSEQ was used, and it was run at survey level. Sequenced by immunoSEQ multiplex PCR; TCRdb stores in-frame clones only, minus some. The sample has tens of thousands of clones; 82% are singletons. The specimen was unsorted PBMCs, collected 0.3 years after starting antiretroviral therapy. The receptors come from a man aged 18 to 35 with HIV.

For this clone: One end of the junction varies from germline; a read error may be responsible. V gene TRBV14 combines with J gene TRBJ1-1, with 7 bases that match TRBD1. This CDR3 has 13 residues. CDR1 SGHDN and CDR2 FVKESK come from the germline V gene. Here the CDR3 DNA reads TGTGCCAGCAGCCCGTGGACAGGCGCGGGCATTGGATTT. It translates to CASSPWTGAGIGF.

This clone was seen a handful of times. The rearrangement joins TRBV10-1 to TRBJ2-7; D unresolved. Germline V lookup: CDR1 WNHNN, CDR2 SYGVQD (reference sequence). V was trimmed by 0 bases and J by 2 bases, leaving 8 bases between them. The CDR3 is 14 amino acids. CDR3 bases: TGCGCCAGCAGTGAGTCAGGCCGGCCCTACGAGCAGTACTTC. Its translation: CASSESGRPYEQYF.

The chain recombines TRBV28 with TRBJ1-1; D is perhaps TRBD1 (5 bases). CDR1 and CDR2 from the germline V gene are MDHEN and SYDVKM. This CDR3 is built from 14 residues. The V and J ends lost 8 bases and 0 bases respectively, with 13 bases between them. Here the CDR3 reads CASRSGTLNTEAFF. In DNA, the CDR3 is TGTGCCAGCCGTTCAGGGACGCTGAACACTGAAGCTTTCTTT.

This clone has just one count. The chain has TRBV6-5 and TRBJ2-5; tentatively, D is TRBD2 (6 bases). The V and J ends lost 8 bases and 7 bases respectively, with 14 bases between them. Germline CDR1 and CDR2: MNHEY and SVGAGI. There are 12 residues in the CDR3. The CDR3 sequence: CASSRRGPTQYF. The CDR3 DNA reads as TGTGCCAGCTCTCGGCGGGGCCCGACCCAGTACTTC.

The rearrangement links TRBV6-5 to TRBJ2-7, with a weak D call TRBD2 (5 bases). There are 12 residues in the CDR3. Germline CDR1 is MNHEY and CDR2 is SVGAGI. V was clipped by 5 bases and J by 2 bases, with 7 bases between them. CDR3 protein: CASSPGTYEQYF. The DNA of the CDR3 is TGTGCCAGCAGTCCCGGGACCTACGAGCAGTACTTC.

DNA for the CDR3: TGTGCCACCAGCATGGAATCACAGGGGAGCTACGAGCAGTACTTC. Amino acids: CATSMESQGSYEQYF. The chain links TRBV15 to TRBJ2-7; 7 nucleotides agree with TRBD1. The CDR3 runs to 15 residues. With 4 bases clipped from V and 3 bases from J, the junction kept 9 bases outside the gene matches. Germline V gene data show CDR1 as LNHNV and CDR2 as YYDKDF (reference sequence).

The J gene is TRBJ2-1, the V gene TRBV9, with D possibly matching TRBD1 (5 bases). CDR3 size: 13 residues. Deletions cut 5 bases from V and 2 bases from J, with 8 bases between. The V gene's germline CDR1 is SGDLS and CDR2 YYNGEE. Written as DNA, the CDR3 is TGTGCCAGCAGTCTGGACACCTACAATGAGCAGTTCTTC. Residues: CASSLDTYNEQFF.

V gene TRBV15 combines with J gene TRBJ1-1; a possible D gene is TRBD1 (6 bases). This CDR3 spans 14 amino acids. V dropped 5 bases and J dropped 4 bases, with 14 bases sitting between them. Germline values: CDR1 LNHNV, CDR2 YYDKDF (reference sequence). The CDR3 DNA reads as TGTGCCACCAGCCGATCCAGGGGTCTCACTGAAGCTTTCTTT. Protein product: CATSRSRGLTEAFF.